The rows below give T cell receptor beta chains drawn from one sample of a study of control samples from healthy donors and cancer patients. Sequenced by immunoSEQ multiplex PCR; TCRdb stores in-frame clones only, minus some. The data show 100,000 to 150,000 clones, about 88% seen once. The specimen sequenced was blood. Receptor source: a man in his late teens or twenties in good health. Each CDR3 is given with its conserved first and last residue. D genes are given only for firm matches. For some rows the clone size is stated as once, few or many, or as a class when expanded; others skip it.

D gene	J gene	clone size	V gene	CDR3 DNA	CDR3 protein
-	TRBJ1-1	-	TRBV12-5	TGTGCTAGTGGTTTGGTATTTGGCAGGGAGTCAGACACTGAAGCTTTCTTT	CASGLVFGRESDTEAFF
-	TRBJ1-2	-	TRBV6-5	TGTGCCAGCAGGAGGAACTATGGCTACACCTTC	CASRRNYGYTF
-	TRBJ2-7	-	TRBV9	TGTGCCAGCAGCCCAGGGCCAAAAACCTACGAGCAGTACTTC	CASSPGPKTYEQYF
-	TRBJ1-1	-	TRBV2	TGTGCCAGCAATGTACAGGTTGAAGCTTTCTTT	CASNVQVEAFF
TRBD1	TRBJ1-1	-	TRBV19	TGTGCCAGTACCGACGACAGGGTGCCCACTGAAGCTTTCTTT	CASTDDRVPTEAFF
-	TRBJ1-5	-	TRBV2	TGTGCCAGCATGAGGGAAAGCAATCAGCCCCAGCATTTT	CASMRESNQPQHF
-	TRBJ1-1	once	TRBV5-6	TGTGCCAGCAGCTTTGGCAGGGCCGACACTGAAGCTTTCTTT	CASSFGRADTEAFF
TRBD1	TRBJ1-4	-	TRBV19	TGTGCCAGTAGTATAGAGTTCGGACAGGCGAATGAAAAACTGTTTTTT	CASSIEFGQANEKLFF
-	TRBJ1-1	-	TRBV5-1	TGCGCCAGCAGCTTGGCACAGCCTTATGGGAAGAACACTGAAGCTTTCTTT	CASSLAQPYGKNTEAFF
-	TRBJ1-2	-	TRBV28	TGTGCCAGCGAGGCCTATGGCTACACCTTC	CASEAYGYTF
TRBD2	TRBJ2-7	-	TRBV7-2	TGTGCCAGCAGCTTCCTCCTGACTAGCGTATCCTACGAGCAGTACTTC	CASSFLLTSVSYEQYF
TRBD1	TRBJ1-2	-	TRBV10-3	TGTGCCATCACCGCCCGGGTTCTGACAGGGGGATTCCAGGATGGCTACACCTTC	CAITARVLTGGFQDGYTF
TRBD2	TRBJ2-7	-	TRBV2	TGTGCCAGCATTAGTAGCGGGACCGAGCAGTACTTC	CASISSGTEQYF
-	TRBJ2-5	-	TRBV5-1	TGCGCCAGTCATCATGGGGCCGGGGAGACCCAGTACTTC	CASHHGAGETQYF
-	TRBJ2-2	many	TRBV10-3	TGTGCCATCAATGAGGGGGCGAACACCGGGGAGCTGTTTTTT	CAINEGANTGELFF
-	TRBJ1-1	-	TRBV29-1	TGCAGCCCCTCGTGGGAAACTGAAGCTTTCTTT	CSPSWETEAFF
-	TRBJ2-3	-	TRBV28	TGTGCCAGCAGTTTGGTCGCAGATACGCAGTATTTT	CASSLVADTQYF
TRBD2	TRBJ2-1	-	TRBV9	TGTGCCAGCAGCGTCACCGGGACTAGCGGATACAATGAGCAGTTCTTC	CASSVTGTSGYNEQFF
TRBD2	TRBJ2-1	-	TRBV7-3	TGTGCCAGCAGCTTCGGTTTAGCGGGCTCCTACAATGAGCAGTTCTTC	CASSFGLAGSYNEQFF
-	TRBJ2-6	-	TRBV10-3	TGTGCCATCAGTGACCTAATTCAGGTCTCTGGGGCCAACGTCCTGACTTTC	CAISDLIQVSGANVLTF
-	TRBJ2-1	-	TRBV15	TGTGCCACCAGCAGAGATCTCGGGAGCTCCTACAATGAGCAGTTCTTC	CATSRDLGSSYNEQFF
TRBD1	TRBJ2-3	-	TRBV18	TGTGCCAGCTCACCCACGGGGACAGGGGTCACAGATACGCAGTATTTT	CASSPTGTGVTDTQYF
-	TRBJ1-2	-	TRBV14	TGTGCCAGCAGCCAAGATGCCGGGACTAGAGGCTACACCTTC	CASSQDAGTRGYTF
TRBD1	TRBJ2-1	-	TRBV7-2	TGTGCCAGCAGATGGACAGGTTACAATGAGCAGTTCTTC	CASRWTGYNEQFF
-	TRBJ1-3	few	TRBV27	TGTGCCAGCAGTTCGACAGTAACCTATCGTCGGACCATATATTTT	CASSSTVTYRRTIYF
TRBD1	TRBJ1-1	-	TRBV11-3	TGTGCCAGCAGCTCCGACAGGGGCACTGAAGCTTTCTTT	CASSSDRGTEAFF
-	TRBJ1-2	-	TRBV10-3	TGTGCCATCAGTGAGTTGGAAGAAGCCGCGGGTGGCTACACCTTC	CAISELEEAAGGYTF
-	TRBJ2-6	-	TRBV7-2	TGTGCCAGCAGCTTAGCGCCTGGGGGGTACTCTGGGGCCAACGTCCTGACTTTC	CASSLAPGGYSGANVLTF
TRBD2	TRBJ2-7	-	TRBV27	TGTGCCAGCAGTTTTTCGGCTAGCGGAGGCTACGAGCAGTACTTC	CASSFSASGGYEQYF
-	TRBJ2-1	-	TRBV7-9	TGTGCCAGCAGCTTGATCGGGGCGAGTGGGGGGAATGAGCAGTTCTTC	CASSLIGASGGNEQFF
-	TRBJ2-7	-	TRBV5-6	TGTGCCAGCAGCTTGGCCAGCGGGACATACGAGCAGTACTTC	CASSLASGTYEQYF
-	TRBJ2-2	-	TRBV10-3	TGTGCCATCAGTAGGTTAGCCTCGCCTGAGGGGACCGGGGAGCTGTTTTTT	CAISRLASPEGTGELFF
TRBD2	TRBJ2-3	-	TRBV12-5	TGTGCTAGTGGTTTGGGACTAGCGGGAGCAGATACGCAGTATTTT	CASGLGLAGADTQYF
-	TRBJ1-2	-	TRBV28	TGTGCCAGCAGTAGGGAGTATGGCTACACCTTC	CASSREYGYTF
TRBD2	TRBJ2-7	-	TRBV11-2	TGTGCCAGCAGCCTCCCCAGGCTAGCGGGAGTCAGGGAGCAGTACTTC	CASSLPRLAGVREQYF
TRBD1	TRBJ2-5	-	TRBV27	TGTGCCAGCAGTCCTAGACAGGGGGCCAGGGAGACCCAGTACTTC	CASSPRQGARETQYF
TRBD1	TRBJ2-7	-	TRBV5-1	TGCGCCAGCAGCACTACAGGGGGCAACAACGAGCAGTACTTC	CASSTTGGNNEQYF
-	TRBJ2-7	-	TRBV24-1	TGTGCCACCAGTGATTTGCCTGGCTACGATTGGCAGTACTTC	CATSDLPGYDWQYF
TRBD1	TRBJ1-5	-	TRBV19	TGTGCCAGTAGGACCGGGACAGCCTTCAATCAGCCCCAGCATTTT	CASRTGTAFNQPQHF